This TCR beta chain was sequenced in a study of shared clonotypes between healthy human individuals. Study-wide points: When compared with the clonotypes that were shared by all four sorted-subset donors, the non-shared clonotypes turned out to have lower generation probabilities. The study generally estimated greater richness for naive than memory subsets. Naive CD4 clonotype sharing across several donors was 5% to 6%.

The authors loaded about 200 ng DNA, some 32,000 T cell genomes, into sorted-subset replicate PCRs. Using immunoSEQ multiplex PCR, the repertoire was profiled, and TCRdb retains in-frame clones only, with some absent. The repertoire holds millions of clones, with just under 95% as singletons. In the naive CD8 group, cells lacked CD45RO and were positively selected for CCR7, so terminally differentiated effector memory CD45RA+ cells were left out. Details on this clone: Its cognate antigen is unknown.

This CDR3 has 14 residues. Germline V gene sequence: CDR1 SGHVS, CDR2 FQNEAQ. V lost 3 bases to trimming and J lost 0 bases, with 9 bases between them. Sequenced material: naive CD8+ T cells sorted from blood. The TCR comes from a man between 18 and 35 years old in good health. The rearrangement joins TRBV7-8 to TRBJ2-7; unclear D gene. CDR3 nucleotides: TGTGCCAGCAGCTTGAAGACGGGCTCCTACGAGCAGTACTTC. Its protein is CASSLKTGSYEQYF. Full variable domain (rest looked up from reference TRBV7-8 and TRBJ2-7): GAGVSQSPRYKVAKRGQDVALRCDPISGHVSLFWYQQALGQGPEFLTYFQNEAQLDKSGLPSDRFFAERPEGSVSTLKIQRTQQEDSAVYLCASSLKTGSYEQYFGPGTRLTVT.